This TCR beta chain was identified in a study of blood T cell repertoires in COVID-19 (dated by TCRdb to 2018 to 2021). Regarding the research as a whole: The collaborator samples originated in the United States, Italy and Spain and spanned the acute and convalescent phases of COVID-19. A de-identified subject ID, COVID-19 status, age in years and sex were almost always included in the sample metadata. The samples were drawn from the first 160 participants of the ongoing ImmuneRACE study and from some 1,300 subjects provided by 6 global collaborators. The repertoires were released in a freely available public database meant as a resource for research on the immune response to SARS-CoV-2. The material from the prospective study consisted of cDNA or gDNA derived from T cells, B-cell-depleted T cells, or PBMCs. HLA class I and class II types, where available, came from metadata supplied by the sample provider rather than from assay-based typing. Subjects who had been exposed to COVID-19, were actively infected with it, or had recovered from it provided the deeply sampled blood TCRbeta repertoires that made up the dataset. Beyond this particular receptor, the publication reports: How much clinical and demographic metadata was included differed by source and by participant, and the metadata was provided uncurated.

Points on this clone: Its antigen is not yet known. No quality values exist for individual bases; no much larger clone is one base distant.

The CDR3, cysteine through phenylalanine, is 16 amino acids long. Just CDR3 DNA is preserved here, 48 bases in frame from base 1. V lost 5 bases and J lost 4 bases, and the count of bases not matched to a germline gene is 10. From the germline V gene (reference sequence), CDR1 is LNHDA and CDR2 is SQIVND. The immunoSEQ Assay, a bias-controlled multiplex PCR, was used to amplify TCRbeta CDR3 regions from genomic DNA. The authors processed their data as follows. Within the assay, amplification of reference gene primers was used to estimate how many nucleated cells each sample contained. To quantify the absolute abundance of each unique TCRbeta CDR3 rearrangement, sequence reads were collapsed and filtered. Productive Simpson clonality was computed per sample as the square root of Simpson's diversity index over productive rearrangements. The clones in this table, taken by TCRdb from immuneACCESS, are in-frame only. Not every clone is retained; where verified, under half of the shortfall comes from an unresolved V gene, and the cause of the rest is unknown. The V and J calls and clone size come from that table; D and trimming were worked out from the DNA. Across this sample there are about 530,000 clones, with around nine tenths seen only once. Jointly, the top ten make up around 8% of the sample.

In Seattle, one collaborating source enrolled patients while the infection was active and tracked those patients longitudinally over the course of disease. The collaborating institutions used their own protocols to collect whole blood in K2EDTA tubes. Collaborator samples were shipped for TCRbeta analysis as frozen whole blood, isolated PBMCs, or DNA extracted from either sample type. Sequencing was carried out using peripheral blood. The rearrangement joined TRBV19 to TRBJ1-5; 8 bases in the middle match TRBD1. This sequence originates from a woman aged 45-60 years with COVID-19, enrolled during active disease. Here is the DNA: TGTGCCAGTAGTGTTTATTCGACAGGGGAAAATCAGCCCCAGCATTTT. Its protein reads: CASSVYSTGENQPQHF.